A selection of T cell receptor beta chains follows, all from one sample in a study of beta chain features in type 1 diabetes. Profiled with immunoSEQ multiplex PCR; TCRdb holds only in-frame clones, not every one. The sample lists about 120,000 clones; about a sixth were seen once. The specimen was central memory CD4+ T cells from blood. The source of these receptors is a man aged 25-45 years with type 1 diabetes. The CDR3 runs from the conserved cysteine through the conserved F or W.

v_gene: TRBV7-6
j_gene: TRBJ2-5
CDR3aa: CASSPLAGVEETQYF

v_gene: TRBV9
j_gene: TRBJ2-1
CDR3aa: CASSVATGSDNPRHNEQFF

v_gene: TRBV18
j_gene: TRBJ2-3
CDR3aa: CASSPDRVELYF

v_gene: TRBV6-5
j_gene: TRBJ2-1
CDR3aa: CASSYGTLNEQFF

v_gene: TRBV9
j_gene: TRBJ1-3
CDR3aa: CASSVLSLSGNTIYF

v_gene: TRBV4-3
j_gene: TRBJ2-1
CDR3aa: CASSQDTGRSSYNEQFF

v_gene: TRBV7-9
j_gene: TRBJ2-7
CDR3aa: CASSKSSGISYEQYF

v_gene: TRBV18
j_gene: TRBJ1-2
CDR3aa: CASSPAGQGENGYTF

v_gene: TRBV11-2
j_gene: TRBJ2-1
CDR3aa: CASSLSGLAGNYNEQFF

v_gene: TRBV7-8
j_gene: TRBJ2-7
CDR3aa: CASSLENEQYF

v_gene: TRBV28
j_gene: TRBJ2-7
CDR3aa: CASTSGLGSYEQYF

v_gene: TRBV29-1
j_gene: TRBJ2-3
CDR3aa: CSVAGGRADTQYF

v_gene: TRBV7-2
j_gene: TRBJ2-5
CDR3aa: CASSWGTGETQYF

v_gene: TRBV4-2
j_gene: TRBJ2-3
CDR3aa: CASSQDVAGQRTDTQYF

v_gene: TRBV11-2
j_gene: TRBJ2-7
CDR3aa: CASSPGQASYEQYF

v_gene: TRBV29-1
j_gene: TRBJ2-5
CDR3aa: CSVPIHSLKGTQYF

v_gene: TRBV7-2
j_gene: TRBJ1-6
CDR3aa: CASSLQLNSPLHF

v_gene: TRBV9
j_gene: TRBJ2-3
CDR3aa: CASSVWLNTDTQYF

v_gene: TRBV7-3
j_gene: TRBJ2-3
CDR3aa: CASSLMASGATDTQYF

v_gene: TRBV2
j_gene: TRBJ2-5
CDR3aa: CASSQTGIQETQYF

v_gene: TRBV2
j_gene: TRBJ2-1
CDR3aa: CASSLDRANEQFF

v_gene: TRBV27
j_gene: TRBJ1-2
CDR3aa: CASSLSLAGAWYGYTF

v_gene: TRBV5-4
j_gene: TRBJ1-2
CDR3aa: CASTVGQGYGNYGYTF

v_gene: TRBV7-2
j_gene: TRBJ2-4
CDR3aa: CASSSPLAKNIQYF

v_gene: TRBV9
j_gene: TRBJ1-6
CDR3aa: CASSVGLNSYNSPLHF

v_gene: TRBV30
j_gene: TRBJ1-6
CDR3aa: CAWSEGQANSPLHF

v_gene: TRBV7-2
j_gene: TRBJ2-5
CDR3aa: CASSQGSWETQYF